This T cell receptor (beta chain) was obtained from a study of OX40 agonist ivuxolimab in advanced cancers. Across the study: Dose-escalation patients were diagnosed with hepatocellular carcinoma, melanoma, renal cell cancer or head and neck cancer.

CDR3 length: 17 residues. V was clipped by 1 base and J by 1 base; unmatched bases: 8. Germline V CDR1 and CDR2: SGHTA, FQGNSA. The repertoire was sequenced with immunoSEQ multiplex PCR; TCRdb's copy has only in-frame clones and lacks some. Among 45,000 or so clones listed, approximately 86% were seen once. V is TRBV7-2 and J is TRBJ2-3; 7 bases are shared with TRBD2. Sequencing was performed on CD4+ or CD8+ T cells sorted from blood, taken in a trial of the OX40 agonist ivuxolimab. The sequence was obtained from an adult with an advanced solid tumor such as melanoma, head and neck, liver or kidney cancer. The CDR3 nucleotides are TGTGCCAGCAGCTTAGTCGAAGCGGGACTTGGCACAGATACGCAGTATTTT. It specifies CASSLVEAGLGTDTQYF.